In this sample, the clone carrying this T cell receptor (beta chain) turned up a few times. The sample belongs to a study of blood T cell repertoires in COVID-19. Study summary: Samples taken during acute and convalescent COVID-19 were collected in the United States, Italy and Spain. The cDNA or gDNA used as material had been derived from T cells, B-cell-depleted T cells, or PBMCs.

Trimming removed 3 bases at V and 4 bases at J, with 15 bases between. The germline V gene encodes CDR1 SEHNR and CDR2 FQNEAQ (reference sequence). CDR3 size: 15 residues. As originally analysed: Estimation of nucleated cell counts was performed using reference gene primer amplification. Some clones are missing from TCRdb's copy, which holds only in-frame ones; the method was immunoSEQ multiplex PCR. The DNA was the basis for D and trimming; V, J and clone size are from that table. The data show tens of thousands of clones, about 72% seen once. The sequence derives from an elderly woman with acute or convalescent COVID-19. The rearrangement joins TRBV7-9 to TRBJ1-2; D might be TRBD1 (6 bases). The sequencing sample was made of peripheral blood. The CDR3 here is CASSFYQGHFYGYTF. For the CDR3, the DNA is TGTGCCAGCAGCTTTTATCAGGGACATTTCTATGGCTACACCTTC. Filled out from reference TRBV7-9 and TRBJ1-2, the complete variable domain reads DTGVSQNPRHKITKRGQNVTFRCDPISEHNRLYWYRQTLGQGPEFLTYFQNEAQLEKSRLLSDRFSAERPKGSFSTLEIQRTEQGDSAMYLCASSFYQGHFYGYTFGSGTRLTVV.